This T cell receptor beta chain appears in the sequencing data of a study of blood T cell repertoires in COVID-19. Looking at the study overall: There were acute and convalescent COVID-19 samples, and they came from the United States, Italy and Spain.

This CDR3 is built from 16 residues. The germline V gene has CDR1 SGHRS and CDR2 YFSETQ. Trimming removed 0 bases from V and 3 bases from J, with 15 bases in between. This clone has just one count. As processed by the authors: The assay estimated nucleated cells by amplifying reference gene primers. The protocol was immunoSEQ multiplex PCR, while the TCRdb copy is restricted to in-frame clones and leaves out a portion. Clonal size and the V and J genes are those of that table, whereas D and trimming came from the DNA. The sample includes 120,000 to 150,000 clones, around nine tenths seen only once; the top ten take 8% to 11%.

V gene TRBV5-1 combines with J gene TRBJ1-1; the D gene is possibly TRBD1 (5 bases). The receptor was isolated from a man aged 45-65 years with active or convalescent COVID-19. Material: peripheral blood. As DNA, the CDR3 is TGCGCCAGCAGCTTGGTAACAGGCTTCTCAGACACTGAAGCTTTCTTT. Protein sequence: CASSLVTGFSDTEAFF.